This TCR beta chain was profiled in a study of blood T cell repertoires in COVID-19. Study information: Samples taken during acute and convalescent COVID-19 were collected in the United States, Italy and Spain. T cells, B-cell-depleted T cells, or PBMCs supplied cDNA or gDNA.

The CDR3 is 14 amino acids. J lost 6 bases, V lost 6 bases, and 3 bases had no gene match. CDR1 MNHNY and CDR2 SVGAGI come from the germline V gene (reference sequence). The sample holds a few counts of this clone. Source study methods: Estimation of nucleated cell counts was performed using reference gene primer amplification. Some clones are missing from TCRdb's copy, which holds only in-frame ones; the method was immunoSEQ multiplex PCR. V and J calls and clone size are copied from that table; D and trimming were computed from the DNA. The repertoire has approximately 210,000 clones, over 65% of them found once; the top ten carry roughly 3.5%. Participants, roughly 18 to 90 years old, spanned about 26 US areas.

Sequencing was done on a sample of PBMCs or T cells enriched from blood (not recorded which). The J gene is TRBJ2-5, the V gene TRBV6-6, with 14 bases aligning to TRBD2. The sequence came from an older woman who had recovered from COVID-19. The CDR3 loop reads CASSGLAGGKTQYF. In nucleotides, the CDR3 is TGTGCCAGCAGCGGACTAGCGGGAGGAAAGACCCAGTACTTC.